Each of the 31 T cell receptor beta chains below was sequenced from the same sample in a study of T-cell memory formation after mild COVID-19. TCRdb re-called the 5' RACE reads with MiXCR, one entry per CDR3 protein. The sample carries about 420,000 distinct CDR3 sequences, around a quarter recorded once. Specimen: PBMCs or a T cell subset sorted from them (not recorded which). The receptors shown here come from an adult woman who had mild COVID-19 (a few samples of this study predate the infection). Cell type and time point are not known.

In its sample, this clonotype was seen a few times. This CDR3 is CASSSGQGDYGYTF. The CDR3 coding sequence is TGTGCCAGCAGTTCCGGACAGGGTGACTATGGCTACACCTTC. V and J are TRBV12-3 or TRBV12-4 and TRBJ1-2; 8 nucleotides match TRBD1. This CDR3 region has 14 residues. V shed 4 bases and J 3 bases; nucleotides not matched to a gene: 4.

In its sample, this clonotype was seen a few times. An end of the junction differs from the germline gene, which may be a read error. The chain links TRBV7-9 to TRBJ1-1; weak D call: TRBD1 (5 bases). Germline V CDR1 and CDR2: SEHNR, FQNEAQ (reference sequence). The CDR3 runs 12 residues. CDR3 nucleotides: TGTGCCAGCAGCTTAGATCGTGGGGGGGGAGAATTT. It codes for CASSLDRGGGEF.

The gene calls are TRBV7-9 and TRBJ1-2, with D maybe TRBD1 (6 bases). Trimming left V 4 bases short and J 5 bases short, with 20 bases between. Germline loops: CDR1 SEHNR, CDR2 FQNEAQ (reference sequence). The CDR3 consists of 16 residues. CDR3 DNA: TGTGCCAGCAGCTCCGTCCTCGGACAGAACTTGTATGGCTACACCTTC. This sequence encodes CASSSVLGQNLYGYTF.

This rearrangement joins TRBV4-2 to TRBJ2-2, with D unclear. Germline V CDR1 and CDR2: LGHNA, YNFKEQ. The CDR3 extends over 16 amino acids. Trimming stripped 0 bases from V and 2 bases from J, with 10 bases between. The CDR3 protein is CASSQETDHNTGELFF. The CDR3, as DNA: TGTGCCAGCAGCCAAGAGACCGACCATAACACCGGGGAGCTGTTTTTT.

The CDR3 DNA reads as TGTGCCAGCAGCTTAGAAAGCTTCTACGAGCAGTACTTC. This sequence encodes CASSLESFYEQYF. This sequence joins TRBV11-3 and TRBJ2-7; D is unresolved. Trimming shortened V by 0 bases and J by 3 bases, and 6 bases separated the two germline ends. Looked up from germline, CDR1 is SGHNT and CDR2 is YENEEA. This CDR3 has 13 residues.

V and J are TRBV6-1 and TRBJ2-1; D is perhaps TRBD2 (5 bases). The CDR3 extends over 15 amino acids. CDR1 is MNHNS and CDR2 is SASEGT in the germline V gene. V lost 4 bases and J 1 base, leaving 11 bases between the germline ends. CDR3 region: CASSGGRRSYNEQFF. The CDR3 nucleotides are TGTGCCAGCAGTGGAGGGCGTCGGTCCTACAATGAGCAGTTCTTC.

This sequence joins TRBV12-3 or TRBV12-4 and TRBJ2-1; 10 positions agree with TRBD2. The ends lost 8 bases at V and 3 bases at J; junction bases unmatched: 7. This CDR3 is built from 15 residues. The CDR3 loop is CASSLSGGVYNEQFF. As DNA, the CDR3 is TGTGCCAGCTCTTTGAGCGGGGGGGTCTACAATGAGCAGTTCTTC.

The V and J genes are TRBV23-1 and TRBJ2-7, with 8 bases aligning to TRBD2. TRBV23-1 is sorted into the ORF group, with uncertain function. V lost 2 bases and J lost 3; bases outside the gene matches: 9. This CDR3 spans 16 amino acids. The CDR3 loop reads CASSQSTSGPLYEQYF. The CDR3 coding sequence is TGCGCCAGCAGTCAAAGTACTAGCGGTCCCCTCTACGAGCAGTACTTC.

J is TRBJ2-7 and V is TRBV20-1; D possibly uses TRBD1 or TRBD2 (5 bases each). This CDR3 region has 11 residues. Germline CDR1 DFQATT, CDR2 SNEGSKA (reference sequence). The V gene lost 5 bases and the J gene lost 12 bases, with 17 bases spanning the gap. The CDR3, as DNA: TGCAGTGCTGAGGCCGGGACCCGACGGTACTTC. It codes for CSAEAGTRRYF.

V is TRBV27 and J is TRBJ2-2; maybe TRBD1 (5 bases). The germline V and J ends were trimmed by 6 bases and 8 bases, with 16 bases remaining between them. CDR1 MNHEY and CDR2 SMNVEV come from the germline V gene (reference sequence). The CDR3 has 14 amino acids. The CDR3 DNA follows: TGTGCCAGCAGCTCGCAGGGTTGGGCTGGGGAGCTGTTTTTT. It codes for CASSSQGWAGELFF.

This clonotype has just a few counts. The chain has TRBV12-3 or TRBV12-4 and TRBJ1-6; D unclear. Trimming stripped 3 bases from V and 9 bases from J, with 9 bases between. CDR3 length: 13 amino acids. CDR3: CASSLVGPSPLHF. CDR3 in DNA: TGTGCCAGCAGTTTGGTGGGTCCTTCACCCCTCCACTTT.

The V gene is TRBV5-6, the J gene TRBJ2-5; D ambiguous. V lost 1 base, J lost 3 bases, and 7 bases lay in between. The germline V gene has CDR1 SGHDT and CDR2 YYEEEE. The CDR3 spans 13 residues. In nucleotides, the CDR3 is TGTGCCAGCAGCTTGTTAGGAGAAGAGACCCAGTACTTC. Its translation: CASSLLGEETQYF.

The chain combines TRBV7-8 with TRBJ1-2; TRBD1 matches at 8 bases. The CDR3 is 16 residues long. Germline assignment: CDR1 SGHVS and CDR2 FQNEAQ. Trimming at V came to 5 bases and at J to 5 bases, leaving 13 bases not matched to a gene. CDR3 protein: CASSGRGRQSLYGYTF. The CDR3 bases are TGTGCCAGCAGCGGCAGGGGGCGCCAATCACTATATGGCTACACCTTC.

Only a few counts were recorded for this clonotype. This chain links TRBV30 with TRBJ2-7, with a weak D call TRBD2 (6 bases). This CDR3 is 13 amino acids long. Trimming stripped 0 bases from V and 5 bases from J, with 11 bases between. Looked up from germline, CDR1 is GTSNPN and CDR2 is SVGIG (reference sequence). As DNA, the CDR3 is TGTGCCTGGAGTGTGGGGGACTTCGACGAGCAGTACTTC. Translated: CAWSVGDFDEQYF.

This clonotype showed up just a few times. This chain uses TRBV6-5 with TRBJ1-1; D is unresolved. CDR1 and CDR2 (germline): MNHEY, SVGAGI. Trimming left V 5 bases short and J 0 bases short, with 10 bases between. The CDR3 spans 14 residues. The CDR3 reads CASSNGLMNTEAFF. The CDR3 coding sequence is TGTGCCAGCAGTAACGGACTGATGAACACTGAAGCTTTCTTT.

At least ten counts were recorded for this clonotype. The chain couples TRBV12-3 or TRBV12-4 to TRBJ1-1, with D possibly being TRBD1 (5 bases). The CDR3 runs 15 residues. Trimming removed 4 bases at V and 4 bases at J, with 16 bases between. CDR3 loop: CASSSMGGRSTEAFF. CDR3 nucleotide sequence: TGTGCCAGCAGTTCTATGGGGGGTAGGAGCACTGAAGCTTTCTTT.

The V call is TRBV7-2, the J call TRBJ1-2, with 10 bases identical to TRBD1. Losses at the gene ends were 5 bases for V and 4 bases for J; bases not matched to a gene: 13. CDR3 length equals 17 residues. Per germline, CDR1 SGHTA and CDR2 FQGNSA. CDR3 nucleotides: TGTGCCAGCAGCCCAGAACCGGGACAGGGGTTTGGCTATGGCTACACCTTC. Translation gives CASSPEPGQGFGYGYTF. The full variable domain, with the rest looked up from reference TRBV7-2 and TRBJ1-2, is GAGVSQSPSNKVTEKGKDVELRCDPISGHTALYWYRQSLGQGLEFLIYFQGNSAPDKSGLPSDRFSAERTGGSVSTLTIQRTQQEDSAVYLCASSPEPGQGFGYGYTFGSGTRLTVV.

Ten or more counts support this clonotype. This chain uses TRBV24-1 with TRBJ2-2, with D maybe TRBD1 (5 bases). Per germline, CDR1 KGHDR and CDR2 SFDVKD. The CDR3 spans 16 residues. Between the trimmed V and J ends, which lost 4 bases and 3 bases, there was a span of 14 bases. The CDR3 DNA sequence: TGTGCCACCAGTGACCAATCGGCCAGGGACACCGGGGAGCTGTTTTTT. This codes for CATSDQSARDTGELFF.

The gene calls are TRBV6-1 and TRBJ2-3, with D maybe TRBD1 (6 bases). The germline V gene encodes CDR1 MNHNS and CDR2 SASEGT. Trimming left V 2 bases short and J 10 bases short, with 13 bases between. This CDR3 contains 13 residues. In DNA, the CDR3 is TGTGCCAGCAGTGAAACGTGGGGGCATGCGCAGTATTTT. This translates into CASSETWGHAQYF.

This clonotype has a handful of counts. The chain employs TRBV7-3 and TRBJ2-3, with 7 bases that match TRBD1. CDR1 and CDR2 from the germline V gene are SGHTA and FQGTGA. V was pared by 5 bases and J by 6 bases, with 2 bases of the junction left unmatched. The CDR3 is made up of 12 amino acids. The CDR3 DNA follows: TGTGCCAGCAGCCTACAGGGGGATACGCAGTATTTT. It encodes CASSLQGDTQYF. Drawing the rest from reference TRBV7-3 and TRBJ2-3, the complete variable domain is GAGVSQTPSNKVTEKGKYVELRCDPISGHTALYWYRQSLGQGPEFLIYFQGTGAADDSGLPNDRFFAVRPEGSVSTLKIQRTERGDSAVYLCASSLQGDTQYFGPGTRLTVL.

This sequence joins TRBV7-2 and TRBJ1-6, with a tentative D call TRBD1 (6 bases). Germline CDR1 reads SGHTA; CDR2 reads FQGNSA. The ends were cut back, 1 base at V and 6 bases at J, with 10 bases in the middle. The CDR3 has 15 amino acids. CDR3: CASSLGTELNSPLHF. CDR3 DNA: TGTGCCAGCAGCTTAGGGACAGAGCTTAATTCACCCCTCCACTTT. Full variable domain (outside the CDR3, taken from reference TRBV7-2 and TRBJ1-6): GAGVSQSPSNKVTEKGKDVELRCDPISGHTALYWYRQSLGQGLEFLIYFQGNSAPDKSGLPSDRFSAERTGGSVSTLTIQRTQQEDSAVYLCASSLGTELNSPLHFGNGTRLTVT.

The V and J genes are TRBV29-1 and TRBJ2-3; 10 bases agree with TRBD2. The germline gives CDR1 SQVTM, CDR2 ANQGSEA. CDR3 length: 15 residues. The trim removed 1 base at V and 2 bases at J, leaving 3 bases unmatched. Written as DNA, the CDR3 is TGCAGCGTTGAAGGACTAGCGGGCTTCACAGATACGCAGTATTTT. Protein product: CSVEGLAGFTDTQYF.

The chain has TRBV4-1 and TRBJ1-4, with 8 bases identical to TRBD1. The CDR3 totals 17 residues. Losses at the gene ends were 3 bases for V and 5 bases for J; bases not matched to a gene: 11. The germline V gene has CDR1 MGHRA and CDR2 YSYEKL. The CDR3 DNA reads TGCGCCAGCAGCCACGAGGACAGGGAGACCTTCAATGAAAAACTGTTTTTT. Encoded protein: CASSHEDRETFNEKLFF.

The table lists this clonotype with a few counts. The rearrangement links TRBV12-3 or TRBV12-4 to TRBJ2-3; D unresolved. Trimming took off 6 bases at V and 2 bases at J, with 18 bases between the two ends. This CDR3 region has 16 residues. The CDR3 region is CASSVEGGFYTDTQYF. DNA of the CDR3: TGTGCCAGCAGCGTTGAAGGCGGTTTCTACACAGATACGCAGTATTTT.

The chain carries TRBV7-9 and TRBJ2-7; D is ambiguous. Trimming stripped 0 bases from V and 6 bases from J, with 6 bases between. Germline loops: CDR1 SEHNR, CDR2 FQNEAQ (reference sequence). The CDR3 loop spans 12 amino acids. In DNA, the CDR3 is TGTGCCAGCAGCTTAGCTCGGGCCGAGCAGTACTTC. The encoded protein is CASSLARAEQYF.

The chain employs TRBV9 and TRBJ2-7; no definite D call. The CDR3 sequence is 13 residues long. Germline CDR1 and CDR2: SGDLS and YYNGEE. The germline V and J ends were trimmed by 0 bases and 3 bases, with 7 bases remaining between them. The chain's CDR3 is CASSVAEGYEQYF. The CDR3 nucleotides read TGTGCCAGCAGCGTAGCGGAAGGCTACGAGCAGTACTTC. The entire variable domain, with the rest obtained from reference TRBV9 and TRBJ2-7, is as follows: DSGVTQTPKHLITATGQRVTLRCSPRSGDLSVYWYQQSLDQGLQFLIQYYNGEERAKGNILERFSAQQFPDLHSELNLSSLELGDSALYFCASSVAEGYEQYFGPGTRLTVT.

This clonotype was seen more than once but under ten times. The V call is TRBV24-1, the J call TRBJ2-5, with 13 bases fitting TRBD2. The germline gives CDR1 KGHDR, CDR2 SFDVKD. This CDR3 spans 19 amino acids. V was clipped by 4 bases and J by 5 bases; unmatched bases: 15. The CDR3 sequence: CATSEASIGLAGVRETQYF. CDR3 DNA sequence: TGTGCCACCAGTGAGGCTAGCATCGGACTAGCGGGAGTCCGGGAGACCCAGTACTTC.

The rearrangement links TRBV5-1 to TRBJ2-5; possibly TRBD1 for D (5 bases). There are 14 residues in the CDR3. V lost 0 bases and J lost 6, with 12 bases in between. Germline V gene sequence: CDR1 SGHRS, CDR2 YFSETQ. The CDR3 sequence is CASSLEAREKTQYF. The CDR3 coding sequence is TGCGCCAGCAGCTTGGAGGCCAGGGAAAAGACCCAGTACTTC.

This clonotype was counted at least ten times. The V call is TRBV4-1, the J call TRBJ2-5; 7 bases fit TRBD2. V lost 8 bases, J lost 0 bases, and 3 bases stayed unmatched. Germline V gene data show CDR1 as MGHRA and CDR2 as YSYEKL. The CDR3 is made up of 13 amino acids. CDR3 amino acids: CASSGTNQETQYF. In nucleotides, the CDR3 is TGCGCCAGCTCCGGGACTAACCAAGAGACCCAGTACTTC.

The genes are TRBV4-1 and TRBJ1-2; 9 nucleotides line up with TRBD1. Germline CDR1 and CDR2: MGHRA and YSYEKL. The junction had 4 bases not matched to a gene; V was cut back by 1 base and J by 4 bases. The CDR3 covers 15 residues. The CDR3 region has the DNA TGCGCCAGCAGCCAAGCCGGGACAGGGCTCTATGGCTACACCTTC. This gives the protein CASSQAGTGLYGYTF.

This clonotype was seen only a few times. J is TRBJ2-5 and V is TRBV4-2; either TRBD1 or TRBD2 may supply D (5 bases each). The CDR3 consists of 15 residues. V lost 4 bases and J lost 2, with 14 bases in between. The germline V gene has CDR1 LGHNA and CDR2 YNFKEQ. Written as DNA, the CDR3 is TGTGCCAGCAGCCCGGGGACGGTTAGTCAAGAGACCCAGTACTTC. Its protein product is CASSPGTVSQETQYF.